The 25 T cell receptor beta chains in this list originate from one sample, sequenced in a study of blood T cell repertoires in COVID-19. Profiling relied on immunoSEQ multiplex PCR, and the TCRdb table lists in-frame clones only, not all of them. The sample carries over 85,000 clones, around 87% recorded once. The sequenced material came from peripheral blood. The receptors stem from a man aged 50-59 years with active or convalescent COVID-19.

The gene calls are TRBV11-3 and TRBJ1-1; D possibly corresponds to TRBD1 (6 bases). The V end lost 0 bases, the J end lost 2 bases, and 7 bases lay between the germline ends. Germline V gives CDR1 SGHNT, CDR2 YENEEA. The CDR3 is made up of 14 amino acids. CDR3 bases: TGTGCCAGCAGCTTAGATGGGACAAACACTGAAGCTTTCTTT. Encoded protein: CASSLDGTNTEAFF.

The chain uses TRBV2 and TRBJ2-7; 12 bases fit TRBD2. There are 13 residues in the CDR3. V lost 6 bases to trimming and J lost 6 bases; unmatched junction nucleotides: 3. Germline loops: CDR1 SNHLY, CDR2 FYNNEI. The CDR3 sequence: CASSGLAGTEQYF. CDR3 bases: TGTGCCAGCAGCGGACTAGCGGGAACCGAGCAGTACTTC.

The CDR3 nucleotides read TGTGCCAGCAGCGCTATCGACAGGGCTGAGACCCAGTACTTC. This translates into CASSAIDRAETQYF. The V gene is TRBV5-4, the J gene TRBJ2-5; 7 bases map to TRBD1. The length of the CDR3 is 14 residues. J gave up 5 bases and V 4 bases, and 8 bases lay outside the gene matches. In germline, CDR1 is SGHNT, CDR2 YYREEE (reference sequence).

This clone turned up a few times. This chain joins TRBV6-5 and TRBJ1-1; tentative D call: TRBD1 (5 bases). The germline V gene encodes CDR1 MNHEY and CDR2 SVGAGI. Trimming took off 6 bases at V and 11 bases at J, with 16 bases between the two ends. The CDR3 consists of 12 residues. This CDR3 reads CASSRRGSEAFF. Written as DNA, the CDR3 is TGTGCCAGCAGCAGGAGGGGCAGTGAGGCTTTCTTT.

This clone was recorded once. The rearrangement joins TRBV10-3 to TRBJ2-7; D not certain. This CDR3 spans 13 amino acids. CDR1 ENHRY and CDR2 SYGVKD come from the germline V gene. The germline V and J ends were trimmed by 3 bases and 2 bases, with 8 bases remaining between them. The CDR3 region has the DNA TGTGCCATCAGTGACCCAGAAGCCTACGAGCAGTACGTC. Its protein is CAISDPEAYEQYV.

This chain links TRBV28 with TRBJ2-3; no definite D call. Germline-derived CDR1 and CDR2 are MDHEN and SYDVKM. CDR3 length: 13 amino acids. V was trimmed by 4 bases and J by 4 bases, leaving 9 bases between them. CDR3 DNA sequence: TGTGCCAGCAGTTCCCCCTTGTCAGATACGCAGTATTTT. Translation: CASSSPLSDTQYF. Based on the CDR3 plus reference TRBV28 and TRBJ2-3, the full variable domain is DVKVTQSSRYLVKRTGEKVFLECVQDMDHENMFWYRQDPGLGLRLIYFSYDVKMKEKGDIPEGYSVSREKKERFSLILESASTNQTSMYLCASSSPLSDTQYFGPGTRLTVL.

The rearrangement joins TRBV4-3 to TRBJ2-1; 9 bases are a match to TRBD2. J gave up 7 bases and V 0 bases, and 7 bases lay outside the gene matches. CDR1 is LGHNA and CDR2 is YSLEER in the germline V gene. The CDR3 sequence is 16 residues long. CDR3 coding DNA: TGCGCCAGCAGCCAAGATTCGACTAGCGGTCGGAATGAGCAGTTCTTC. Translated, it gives CASSQDSTSGRNEQFF.

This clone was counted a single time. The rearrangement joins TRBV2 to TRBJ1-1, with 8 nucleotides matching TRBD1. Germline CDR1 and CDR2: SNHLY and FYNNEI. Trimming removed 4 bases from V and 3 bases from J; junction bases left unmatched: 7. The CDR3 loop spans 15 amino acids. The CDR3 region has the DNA TGTGCCAGCAGTGGAGCCCAGGGGGCCTACACTGAAGCTTTCTTT. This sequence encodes CASSGAQGAYTEAFF.

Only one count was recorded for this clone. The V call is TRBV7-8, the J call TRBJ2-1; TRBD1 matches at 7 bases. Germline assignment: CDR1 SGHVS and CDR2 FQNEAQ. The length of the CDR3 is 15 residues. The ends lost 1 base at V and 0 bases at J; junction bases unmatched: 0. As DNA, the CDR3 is TGTGCCAGCAGCTTAGACAGGGGCTCCTACAATGAGCAGTTCTTC. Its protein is CASSLDRGSYNEQFF.

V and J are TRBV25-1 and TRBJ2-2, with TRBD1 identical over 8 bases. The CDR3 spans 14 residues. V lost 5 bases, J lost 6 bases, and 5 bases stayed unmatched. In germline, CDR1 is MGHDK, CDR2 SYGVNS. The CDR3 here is CASSLTGVAGELFF. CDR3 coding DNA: TGTGCCAGCAGTTTGACAGGGGTTGCCGGGGAGCTGTTTTTT.

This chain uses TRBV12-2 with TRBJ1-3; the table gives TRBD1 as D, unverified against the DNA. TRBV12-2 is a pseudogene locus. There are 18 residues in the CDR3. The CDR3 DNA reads TGTGCAAGTCGCTTAGGACCCCGGGACAGCCTCTCTGGAAACACCATATATTTT. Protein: CASRLGPRDSLSGNTIYF.

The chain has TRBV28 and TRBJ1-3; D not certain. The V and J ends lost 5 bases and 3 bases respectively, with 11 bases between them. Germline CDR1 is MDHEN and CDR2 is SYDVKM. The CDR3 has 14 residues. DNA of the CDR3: TGTGCCAGCAGTATACAAAACAGTGGAAACACCATATATTTT. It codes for CASSIQNSGNTIYF.

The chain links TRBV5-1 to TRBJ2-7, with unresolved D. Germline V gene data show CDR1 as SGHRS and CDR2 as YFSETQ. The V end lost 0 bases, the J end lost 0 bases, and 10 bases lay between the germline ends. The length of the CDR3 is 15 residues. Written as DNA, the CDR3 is TGCGCCAGCAGCTTGGGGCAGGTAGACTCCTACGAGCAGTACTTC. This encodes CASSLGQVDSYEQYF.

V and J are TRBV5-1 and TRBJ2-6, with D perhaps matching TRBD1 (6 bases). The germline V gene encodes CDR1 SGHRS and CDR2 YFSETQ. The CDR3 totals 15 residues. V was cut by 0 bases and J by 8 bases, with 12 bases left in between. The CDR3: CASSLGGGFTNVLTF. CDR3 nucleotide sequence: TGCGCCAGCAGCTTGGGAGGGGGATTTACCAACGTCCTGACTTTC.

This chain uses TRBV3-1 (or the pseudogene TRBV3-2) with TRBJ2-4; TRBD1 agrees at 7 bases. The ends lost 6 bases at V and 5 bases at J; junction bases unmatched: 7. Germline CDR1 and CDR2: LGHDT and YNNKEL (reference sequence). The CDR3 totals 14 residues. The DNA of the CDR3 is TGTGCCAGCAGAGAAACAGGGGCTCAAAACATTCAGTACTTC. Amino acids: CASRETGAQNIQYF.

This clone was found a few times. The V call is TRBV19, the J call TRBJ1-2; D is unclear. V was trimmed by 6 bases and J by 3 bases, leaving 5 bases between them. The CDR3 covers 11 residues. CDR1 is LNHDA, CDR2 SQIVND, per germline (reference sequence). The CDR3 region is CASSQDYGYTF. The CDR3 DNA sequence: TGTGCCAGTAGCCAGGACTATGGCTACACCTTC.

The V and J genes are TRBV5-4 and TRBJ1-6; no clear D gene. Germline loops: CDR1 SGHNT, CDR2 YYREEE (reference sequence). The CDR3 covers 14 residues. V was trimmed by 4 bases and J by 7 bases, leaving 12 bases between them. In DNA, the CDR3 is TGTGCCAGCAGCGCCTACGGGGAGAATTCACCCCTCCACTTT. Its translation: CASSAYGENSPLHF.

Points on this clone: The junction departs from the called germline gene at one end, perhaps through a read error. In DNA, the CDR3 is TGTGCCAGCAGTACACAGGGCCTCCCAGGGATCTTC. Its translation: CASSTQGLPGIF. The chain joins TRBV28 to TRBJ2-1, with a possible D match to TRBD1 (6 bases). CDR1 and CDR2 (germline): MDHEN, SYDVKM. CDR3 length: 12 residues.

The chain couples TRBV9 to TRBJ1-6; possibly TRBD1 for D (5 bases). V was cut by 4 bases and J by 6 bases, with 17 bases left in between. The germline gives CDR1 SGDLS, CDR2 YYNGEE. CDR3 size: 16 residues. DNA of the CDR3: TGTGCCAGCAGCTTCAAGCCGGGACTCCTTAATTCACCCCTCCACTTT. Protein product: CASSFKPGLLNSPLHF. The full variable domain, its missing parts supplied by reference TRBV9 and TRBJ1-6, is DSGVTQTPKHLITATGQRVTLRCSPRSGDLSVYWYQQSLDQGLQFLIQYYNGEERAKGNILERFSAQQFPDLHSELNLSSLELGDSALYFCASSFKPGLLNSPLHFGNGTRLTVT.

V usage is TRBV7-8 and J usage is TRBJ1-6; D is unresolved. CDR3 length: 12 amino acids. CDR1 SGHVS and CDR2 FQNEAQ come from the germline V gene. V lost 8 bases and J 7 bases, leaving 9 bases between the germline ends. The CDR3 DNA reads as TGTGCCAGCTCTCTGTTGAATTCACCCCTCCACTTT. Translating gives CASSLLNSPLHF.

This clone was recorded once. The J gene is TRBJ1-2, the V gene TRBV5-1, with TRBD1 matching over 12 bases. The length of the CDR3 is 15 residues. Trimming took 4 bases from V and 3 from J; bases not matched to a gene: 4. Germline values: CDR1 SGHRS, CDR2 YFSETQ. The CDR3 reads CASSGGTGGYYGYTF. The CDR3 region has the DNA TGCGCCAGCAGCGGCGGGACAGGGGGCTACTATGGCTACACCTTC.

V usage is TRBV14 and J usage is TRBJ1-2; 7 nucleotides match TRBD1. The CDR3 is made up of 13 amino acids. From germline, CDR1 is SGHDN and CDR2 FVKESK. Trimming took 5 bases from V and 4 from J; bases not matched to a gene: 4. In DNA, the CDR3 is TGTGCCAGCAGCTCCCGGGACAGCTATGGCTACACCTTC. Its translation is CASSSRDSYGYTF. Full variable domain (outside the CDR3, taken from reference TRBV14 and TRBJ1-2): EAGVTQFPSHSVIEKGQTVTLRCDPISGHDNLYWYRRVMGKEIKFLLHFVKESKQDESGMPNNRFLAERTGGTYSTLKVQPAELEDSGVYFCASSSRDSYGYTFGSGTRLTVV.

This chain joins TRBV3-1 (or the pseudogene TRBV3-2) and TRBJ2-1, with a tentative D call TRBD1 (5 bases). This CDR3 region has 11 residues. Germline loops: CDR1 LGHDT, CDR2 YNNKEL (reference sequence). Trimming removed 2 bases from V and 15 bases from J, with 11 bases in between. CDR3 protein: CASSQFRVLFF. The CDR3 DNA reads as TGTGCCAGCAGCCAATTCAGGGTTCTGTTCTTC.

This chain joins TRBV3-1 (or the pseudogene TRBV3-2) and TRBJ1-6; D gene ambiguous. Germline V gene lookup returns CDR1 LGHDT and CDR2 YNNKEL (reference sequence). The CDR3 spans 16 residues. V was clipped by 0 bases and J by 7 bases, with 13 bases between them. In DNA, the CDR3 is TGTGCCAGCAGCCAAGATGATCCGGGATTAAATTCACCCCTCCACTTT. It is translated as CASSQDDPGLNSPLHF.

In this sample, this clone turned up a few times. CDR3 in amino acids: CASSPRVTSEKLFF. CDR3 in DNA: TGTGCCAGCAGTCCCAGGGTGACCTCAGAAAAACTGTTTTTT. The chain couples TRBV11-2 to TRBJ1-4, with D maybe TRBD1 (5 bases). This CDR3 comprises 14 residues. The germline V gene encodes CDR1 SGHAT and CDR2 FQNNGV. V was pared by 6 bases and J by 8 bases, with 16 bases between. Together with reference TRBV11-2 and TRBJ1-4, the CDR3 gives the full variable domain: EAGVAQSPRYKIIEKRQSVAFWCNPISGHATLYWYQQILGQGPKLLIQFQNNGVVDDSQLPKDRFSAERLKGVDSTLKIQPAKLEDSAVYLCASSPRVTSEKLFFGSGTQLSVL.